Listed here are 13 T cell receptor beta chains from one sample, sequenced in a study of cytomegalovirus exposure and HLA in healthy donors. Use of 60 Vbeta and 13 Jbeta primers characterized the PCR. Sequenced by immunoSEQ multiplex PCR; TCRdb stores in-frame clones only, minus some. Altogether about 100,000 clones are present, 78% being singletons, with the ten largest covering 0.6% to 0.95%. The specimen sequenced was PBMCs. These receptors were obtained from a woman between 55 and 75 years old in good health and CMV-seronegative.

The genes are TRBV7-9 and TRBJ1-4, with 7 bases matching TRBD1. Germline assignment: CDR1 SEHNR and CDR2 FQNEAQ (reference sequence). This CDR3 has 15 residues. V shed 8 bases and J 8 bases; nucleotides not matched to a gene: 14. The CDR3, as DNA: TGTGCCAGCTTAACCACAGGGGAAGGTGGGGAAAAACTGTTTTTT. It codes for CASLTTGEGGEKLFF.

This clone was observed a handful of times. This chain joins TRBV7-9 and TRBJ1-4, with D possibly TRBD1 on 5 matching bases. The CDR3 loop spans 15 amino acids. CDR1 and CDR2 (germline): SEHNR, FQNEAQ (reference sequence). V lost 3 bases, J lost 8 bases, and 16 bases lay in between. The CDR3 DNA reads as TGTGCCAGCAGCTTTCGGGGGGGATCTGGCGAAAAACTGTTTTTT. Translating gives CASSFRGGSGEKLFF.

The chain recombines TRBV5-1 with TRBJ1-6, with unresolved D. V was clipped by 0 bases and J by 5 bases, with 9 bases between them. Germline V lookup: CDR1 SGHRS, CDR2 YFSETQ. There are 15 residues in the CDR3. CDR3 amino acids: CASSLGGLDNSPLHF. CDR3 bases: TGCGCCAGCAGCTTGGGAGGGTTAGATAATTCACCCCTCCACTTT.

This clone was seen a handful of times. This chain links TRBV4-3 with TRBJ2-3, with 13 positions matching TRBD2. V trimming: 0 bases; J trimming: 2 bases; junction bases outside the gene matches: 2. The CDR3 runs 17 residues. The germline CDR1 and CDR2 sequences are LGHNA and YSLEER. CDR3 sequence: CASSQDGTSGNTDTQYF. The CDR3, as DNA: TGCGCCAGCAGCCAAGATGGGACTAGCGGGAACACAGATACGCAGTATTTT.

The V call is TRBV30, the J call TRBJ1-6; D call uncertain. The CDR3 sequence is 13 residues long. Deletions cut 2 bases from V and 6 bases from J, with 8 bases between. Germline lookup yields CDR1 GTSNPN and CDR2 SVGIG (reference sequence). The CDR3 loop is CAWSRLTNSPLHF. The CDR3 DNA reads TGTGCCTGGAGTCGACTTACTAATTCACCCCTCCACTTT.

V gene TRBV7-9 combines with J gene TRBJ2-7; 10 bases map to TRBD1. This CDR3 spans 16 amino acids. V lost 8 bases and J lost 1; bases outside the gene matches: 11. Germline-derived CDR1 and CDR2 are SEHNR and FQNEAQ (reference sequence). CDR3 DNA sequence: TGTGCCAGCGCTGGGTGGCCGGACAGGGGGTCCTACGAGCAGTACTTC. The encoded protein is CASAGWPDRGSYEQYF.

This chain uses TRBV4-1 with TRBJ2-3; D might be TRBD2 (6 bases). The CDR3 is 17 residues long. Germline CDR1 is MGHRA and CDR2 is YSYEKL. Trimming removed 0 bases at V and 4 bases at J, with 17 bases between. The CDR3 here is CASSQEGFSGGADTQYF. Here the CDR3 DNA reads TGCGCCAGCAGCCAAGAAGGTTTCAGTGGCGGGGCAGATACGCAGTATTTT.

Only a few counts were recorded for this clone. This sequence joins TRBV11-3 and TRBJ2-1; 8 bases line up with TRBD2. Looked up from germline, CDR1 is SGHNT and CDR2 is YENEEA. V gave up 5 bases and J gave up 4 bases; unmatched junction bases: 4. The length of the CDR3 is 14 residues. The chain's CDR3 is CASSPGGRYNEQFF. The CDR3 DNA is TGTGCCAGCAGCCCGGGGGGGCGGTACAATGAGCAGTTCTTC.

The gene calls are TRBV11-2 and TRBJ2-3; 9 positions agree with TRBD2. This CDR3 is 16 amino acids long. V shed 5 bases and J 2 bases; nucleotides not matched to a gene: 8. Looked up from germline, CDR1 is SGHAT and CDR2 is FQNNGV. CDR3 bases: TGTGCCAGCAGCCCCCGCGGGGGGGAAACCACAGATACGCAGTATTTT. Translated: CASSPRGGETTDTQYF.

The chain uses TRBV7-9 and TRBJ1-1; TRBD1 aligns across 8 bases. Trimming removed 5 bases from V and 1 base from J; junction bases left unmatched: 3. The CDR3 runs 14 residues. Germline V gene lookup returns CDR1 SEHNR and CDR2 FQNEAQ (reference sequence). In DNA form, the CDR3 reads TGTGCCAGCAGCATTGGACAGGGGAACACTGAAGCTTTCTTT. This codes for CASSIGQGNTEAFF.

The V call is TRBV9, the J call TRBJ1-4; D uncertain. This CDR3 has 15 residues. The germline V and J ends were trimmed by 0 bases and 7 bases, with 13 bases remaining between them. The germline CDR1 and CDR2 sequences are SGDLS and YYNGEE. The CDR3 DNA sequence: TGTGCCAGCAGCGTAGTTGGTGAGGCGGGTGAAAAACTGTTTTTT. This sequence encodes CASSVVGEAGEKLFF.

V and J are TRBV2 and TRBJ1-1, with D hard to call. V gave up 4 bases and J gave up 1 base, with 4 bases separating them. The CDR3 spans 12 residues. Germline V gives CDR1 SNHLY, CDR2 FYNNEI. CDR3 sequence (DNA): TGTGCCAGCAGTGCCGGGAACACTGAAGCTTTCTTT. Translation: CASSAGNTEAFF.

The chain uses TRBV5-1 and TRBJ1-1; 8 nucleotides align to TRBD1. Germline V gene lookup returns CDR1 SGHRS and CDR2 YFSETQ. V trimming: 3 bases; J trimming: 5 bases; junction bases outside the gene matches: 6. The CDR3 runs 14 residues. CDR3 loop: CASSSVTGGTEAFF. As DNA, the CDR3 is TGCGCCAGCAGCTCCGTTACAGGGGGGACTGAAGCTTTCTTT. Together with reference TRBV5-1 and TRBJ1-1, the CDR3 gives the full variable domain: KAGVTQTPRYLIKTRGQQVTLSCSPISGHRSVSWYQQTPGQGLQFLFEYFSETQRNKGNFPGRFSGRQFSNSRSEMNVSTLELGDSALYLCASSSVTGGTEAFFGQGTRLTVV.